This TCR beta chain was found in a study of shared clonotypes between healthy human individuals. Notes on the study in general: Around 5.3% of naive CD4 clonotypes were shared across four donors.

CD4+ cells underwent separation, giving CD45RA+ naive and CD45RA-negative memory subsets. Worth noting for this clone: Its antigen is currently unknown.

Repertoires were generated with immunoSEQ multiplex PCR, while TCRdb's copy carries only in-frame clones and drops some. The sample has a few million clones; roughly nine tenths are singletons. The clonotype was recovered from a man between 18 and 35 years old in good health. Sequences were obtained from naive CD4+ T cells sorted from blood. Subset of the sample: CD45RA+ positively selected.

CDR3 sequence: CASSQVLADYNEQFF. The DNA for the CDR3 is TGTGCCAGCAGCCAAGTATTAGCGGACTACAATGAGCAGTTCTTC. V usage is TRBV4-2 and J usage is TRBJ2-1; D possibly corresponds to TRBD2 (6 bases). The CDR3 totals 15 residues. Between the trimmed V and J ends, which lost 1 base and 3 bases, there was a span of 10 bases. The germline CDR1 and CDR2 sequences are LGHNA and YNFKEQ.